The 8 T cell receptor beta chains in this list originate from one sample, sequenced in a study of preoperative IRX-2 immunotherapy in early breast cancer. Treatment of the sample: preoperative locoregional IRX-2 cytokine immunotherapy. Profiling relied on immunoSEQ multiplex PCR, and the TCRdb table lists in-frame clones only, not all of them. The sample includes roughly 26,000 clones, 75% to 90% of them seen just once. The source material was lymph node tissue, sampled after IRX-2 immunotherapy. The receptors here all came from a human donor with breast cancer.

Only one count was recorded for this clone. This rearrangement joins TRBV28 to TRBJ1-5; D is unresolved. The CDR3 is 12 amino acids. Germline lookup yields CDR1 MDHEN and CDR2 SYDVKM. V dropped 7 bases and J dropped 9 bases, with 13 bases sitting between them. For the CDR3, the DNA is TGTGCCAGCATTGAGGGATGGGGGCCCCAGCATTTT. Translating it yields CASIEGWGPQHF. Supplemented by reference TRBV28 and TRBJ1-5, the full variable domain reads DVKVTQSSRYLVKRTGEKVFLECVQDMDHENMFWYRQDPGLGLRLIYFSYDVKMKEKGDIPEGYSVSREKKERFSLILESASTNQTSMYLCASIEGWGPQHFGDGTRLSIL.

This clone is medium-sized in the sample. The V and J genes are TRBV6-8 and TRBJ2-7; 7 nucleotides agree with TRBD1. The CDR3 is 16 amino acids. V was clipped by 1 base and J by 4 bases; unmatched bases: 10. The germline V gene encodes CDR1 MNHGY and CDR2 SAAAGT. The CDR3 coding sequence is TGTGCCAGCAGTTACTATCAGACAGGGTTCCAATACGAGCAGTACTTC. Translated, it gives CASSYYQTGFQYEQYF.

This chain links TRBV19 with TRBJ2-5; the match to TRBD2 covers 7 bases. Unmatched junction bases numbered 12, after V lost 3 bases and J lost 5 bases. Germline V lookup: CDR1 LNHDA, CDR2 SQIVND (reference sequence). This CDR3 contains 16 residues. CDR3 nucleotides: TGTGCCAGTAGTATTAGCGGGCCGACCCTCAGGGAGACCCAGTACTTC. Translation gives CASSISGPTLRETQYF. The full variable domain, with the rest looked up from reference TRBV19 and TRBJ2-5, is DGGITQSPKYLFRKEGQNVTLSCEQNLNHDAMYWYRQDPGQGLRLIYYSQIVNDFQKGDIAEGYSVSREKKESFPLTVTSAQKNPTAFYLCASSISGPTLRETQYFGPGTRLLVL.

The chain recombines TRBV25-1 with TRBJ1-1; D is ambiguous. Germline V CDR1 and CDR2: MGHDK, SYGVNS. The CDR3 length is 13 residues. The V end was cut by 6 bases, the J end by 2 bases, with 10 bases between. CDR3 sequence (DNA): TGTGCCAGCAGCATCCTCGGAAACACTGAAGCTTTCTTT. It translates to CASSILGNTEAFF.

The genes are TRBV18 and TRBJ1-6, with 9 nucleotides matching TRBD1. Losses at the gene ends were 5 bases for V and 9 bases for J; bases not matched to a gene: 8. Germline assignment: CDR1 KGHSH and CDR2 LQKENI. There are 15 residues in the CDR3. The CDR3 sequence: CASSGRQGDGSPLHF. The DNA for the CDR3 is TGTGCCAGCTCAGGACGACAGGGGGACGGTTCACCCCTCCACTTT.

The DNA of the CDR3 is TGTGCCAGCAGCTTGGTGGACTCAATGGGGGAAAAACTGTTTTTT. Translating it yields CASSLVDSMGEKLFF. The chain uses TRBV7-5 and TRBJ1-4. TRBV7-5 has pseudogene status. The CDR3 contains 15 residues.

The gene calls are TRBV18 and TRBJ1-2; tentative D call: TRBD1 (5 bases). Germline V gives CDR1 KGHSH, CDR2 LQKENI. V lost 1 base and J lost 8, with 17 bases in between. This CDR3 comprises 15 residues. The CDR3 nucleotides are TGTGCCAGCTCACCACGGTCTGAAGGGGACGGCGGCTACACCTTC. The encoded protein is CASSPRSEGDGGYTF.

CDR3 DNA sequence: TGTGCCAGCTCACCGCGGGCAAATGAAAAACTGTTTTTT. It is translated as CASSPRANEKLFF. This chain connects TRBV18 to TRBJ1-4; D gene unclear. The CDR3 is 13 amino acids. Trimming removed 3 bases from V and 5 bases from J, with 7 bases in between. CDR1 is KGHSH, CDR2 LQKENI, per germline.